The entry that follows covers one T cell receptor (beta chain) sequence. Some clones are missing from TCRdb's copy, which holds only in-frame ones; the method was immunoSEQ multiplex PCR. The sample comprises some 240,000 clones, around 81% of which are singletons, and around 7.5% rests with the top ten. This sample stems from a study of blood T cell repertoires in COVID-19. The CDR3 sequence is 16 residues long. Trimming took 5 bases from V and 3 from J; bases not matched to a gene: 8. Germline loops: CDR1 SGHTA, CDR2 FQGTGA. The sequencing sample was made of peripheral blood. The V gene is TRBV7-3, the J gene TRBJ2-3, with 10 bases identical to TRBD2. The clonotype comes from a woman at least 80 years old with COVID-19, enrolled during active disease. In DNA form, the CDR3 reads TGTGCCAGCAGCCCCGGAGCGGGGGGGCCGACAGATACGCAGTATTTT. It specifies CASSPGAGGPTDTQYF.